One sample yielded the 3 T cell receptor beta chains listed below, sequenced in a study of T cell responses to AZD1222 COVID-19 vaccine. This table comes from immunoSEQ multiplex PCR, and its TCRdb copy is limited to in-frame clones, with some not included. The data hold more than 110,000 clones, with around 85% observed a single time. The sample was peripheral blood, taken on day 0 of AZD1222 vaccination. These receptors all come from an adult in good health.

This rearrangement joins TRBV6-5 to TRBJ1-1, with 10 bases aligning to TRBD1. The length of the CDR3 is 13 residues. Germline-derived CDR1 and CDR2 are MNHEY and SVGAGI. Trimming cost V 1 base and J 8 bases; bases outside gene matches: 1. In DNA, the CDR3 is TGTGCCAGCAGTTACTTGGGACAGGGGGAAGCTTTCTTT. Its translation: CASSYLGQGEAFF.

In this sample, this clone turned up once. This chain uses TRBV7-6 with TRBJ2-5, with D perhaps TRBD2 (6 bases). Germline CDR1 is SGHVS and CDR2 is FNYEAQ. The CDR3 has 14 residues. Trimming removed 5 bases at V and 5 bases at J, with 15 bases between. The CDR3 protein is CASSPRPGRETQYF. The CDR3 coding sequence is TGTGCCAGCAGCCCTCGACCGGGGAGGGAGACCCAGTACTTC.

The sample holds one count of this clone. The CDR3 here is CASSQDPGFSPQNNEQFF. CDR3 DNA sequence: TGTGCCAGCAGCCAAGATCCGGGATTTAGCCCCCAAAACAATGAGCAGTTCTTC. The genes are TRBV4-2 and TRBJ2-1; D possibly corresponds to TRBD2 (5 bases). Trimming cost V 0 bases and J 5 bases, with 20 bases left between them. CDR3 size: 18 residues. Germline V CDR1 and CDR2: LGHNA, YNFKEQ.